This T cell receptor beta chain was observed in a study of T-cell reconstitution after alpha-beta-depleted transplantation in children. TCRbeta library preparation incorporated unique molecular identifiers. TCRdb reprocessed the PCR reads via MiXCR and lists one record per CDR3 protein. This table holds approximately 110,000 distinct CDR3 sequences, about a tenth found once. This clonotype was counted many times. CDR3 length equals 16 residues. The ends lost 5 bases at V and 8 bases at J; junction bases unmatched: 16. The receptor was isolated from a boy under 10 years old with acute lymphoblastic leukemia, due to receive a stem cell transplant. Here the sequenced sample was PBMCs, taken before TCRalphabeta/CD19-depleted stem cell transplant. The rearrangement links TRBV12-3 or TRBV12-4 to TRBJ1-2, with 8 bases aligning to TRBD1. The CDR3 region is CASSPGGARGLGGYTF. As DNA, the CDR3 is TGTGCCAGCAGTCCAGGGGGCGCCCGGGGCTTGGGCGGCTACACCTTC.